This T cell receptor (beta chain) was sequenced during a study of cytomegalovirus exposure and HLA in healthy donors. Overall study results and limits: Cytomegalovirus-associated status was assigned to about 170 TCR beta chains. Common viral pathogens seemed, in a later analysis, to connect with several of the most significant clusters. Presence/absence analyses assumed roughly uniform sequencing depth across donors, which may not hold.

Trimming at V came to 4 bases and at J to 5 bases, leaving 6 bases not matched to a gene. The V gene's germline CDR1 is MGHRA and CDR2 YSYEKL. This CDR3 comprises 14 residues. Comments on this clone: Its matching antigen is unknown.

Both 60 Vbeta primers and 13 Jbeta primers went into the PCR. This table comes from immunoSEQ multiplex PCR, and its TCRdb copy is limited to in-frame clones, with some not included. The data include around 100,000 clones; the top ten clones carry 3.7%. The chain combines TRBV4-1 with TRBJ2-5; 8 bases align to TRBD1. The sequencing input was PBMCs. This TCR was sampled from a man between 25 and 39 years old in good health and CMV-seronegative. This chain's CDR3 is CASSRGQGQETQYF. The CDR3 DNA is TGCGCCAGCAGCCGAGGACAGGGTCAGGAGACCCAGTACTTC.